The 12 T cell receptor beta chains given below trace back to one sample, sequenced in a study of T-cell reconstitution after alpha-beta-depleted transplantation in children. Unique molecular identifiers tagged the TCRbeta library. TCRdb reprocessed the PCR reads via MiXCR and lists one record per CDR3 protein. The sample lists 330,000 or so distinct CDR3 sequences, around 10% seen once, with approximately 7.6% in the top ten. The starting material was PBMCs, obtained before TCRalphabeta/CD19-depleted stem cell transplant. The origin of the receptors is a boy in the first two years of life with acute myeloid leukemia, due to receive a stem cell transplant.

This clonotype has a count of ten or more. This chain links TRBV7-3 with TRBJ2-7, with TRBD1 as a possible D gene (6 bases). V gave up 3 bases and J gave up 2 bases, with 11 bases separating them. Germline lookup yields CDR1 SGHTA and CDR2 FQGTGA. There are 14 residues in the CDR3. The CDR3 DNA follows: TGTGCCAGCAGCTTCTACCAGGGGCCCTACGAGCAGTACTTC. Encoded protein: CASSFYQGPYEQYF.

The J gene is TRBJ1-2, the V gene TRBV12-3 or TRBV12-4, with unresolved D. Trimming cost V 6 bases and J 0 bases, with 8 bases left between them. The CDR3 runs 13 residues. CDR3 nucleotide sequence: TGTGCCAGCAGCCGGGGAGCTAACTATGGCTACACCTTC. This gives the protein CASSRGANYGYTF.

Concerning this clonotype itself: A much bigger clone sits one base away, suggesting this may be a read error. It is likely a read error, because the conserved phenylalanine at the end of the CDR3 is missing. CDR3 DNA: TGTGCCAGCAGCGCGGACGGGTCCTACGAGCAGTACTCC. It translates to CASSADGSYEQYS. The chain is built from TRBV9 and TRBJ2-7; the D is unclear. The CDR3 has 13 amino acids. Trimming cost V 3 bases and J 1 base, with 8 bases left between them. Per the germline V gene, CDR1 is SGDLS and CDR2 is YYNGEE.

Points on this clonotype: The conserved phenylalanine or tryptophan is not found at the CDR3 terminus, so this likely reflects a read error. V and J are TRBV5-1 and TRBJ2-5; D is unresolved. Germline values: CDR1 SGHRS, CDR2 YFSETQ. The CDR3 runs to 16 residues. V was cut by 0 bases and J by 5 bases, with 17 bases left in between. Here the CDR3 reads CASSLGRVASRETQYS. The CDR3 nucleotides are TGCGCCAGCAGCTTGGGTAGGGTGGCCTCCCGGGAGACCCAGTACTCC.

The chain has TRBV5-1 and TRBJ2-7; D may be TRBD1 (6 bases). V lost 4 bases and J 0 bases, leaving 11 bases between the germline ends. Germline-derived CDR1 and CDR2 are SGHRS and YFSETQ. The CDR3 length is 14 residues. The CDR3 region is CASSQQGPSYEQYF. The CDR3 nucleotides read TGCGCCAGCAGCCAGCAGGGGCCCTCCTACGAGCAGTACTTC.

With regard to this clonotype: One end of the junction does not line up with germline, which may come from a read error. CDR3 nucleotides: TGTGCCAGCACCCAAGAAAGCAAGACTAGCGGGAGAGATACGCAGTATTTT. This codes for CASTQESKTSGRDTQYF. The chain couples TRBV16 to TRBJ2-3, with 12 bases identical to TRBD2. Germline CDR1 is KGHSY and CDR2 is FQNENV. This CDR3 has 17 residues. Together with reference TRBV16 and TRBJ2-3, the CDR3 gives the full variable domain: GEEVAQTPKHLVRGEGQKAKLYCAPIKGHSYVFWYQQVLKNEFKFLISFQNENVFDETGMPKERFSAKCLPNSPCSLEIQATKLEDSAVYFCASTQESKTSGRDTQYFGPGTRLTVL.

This clonotype was counted many times. V gene TRBV20-1 combines with J gene TRBJ1-3; possible D gene TRBD1, 5 bases. Germline CDR1 is DFQATT and CDR2 is SNEGSKA (reference sequence). The V and J ends lost 3 bases and 0 bases respectively, with 15 bases between them. The CDR3 contains 16 residues. This CDR3 is CSASGGRISSGNTIYF. DNA for the CDR3: TGCAGTGCTAGCGGGGGACGGATCTCCTCTGGAAACACCATATATTTT.

This clonotype appeared many times. This chain joins TRBV7-8 and TRBJ1-3; D remains unclear. This CDR3 is 16 amino acids long. CDR1 and CDR2 from the germline V gene are SGHVS and FQNEAQ. Trimming left V 5 bases short and J 0 bases short, with 14 bases between. As DNA, the CDR3 is TGTGCCAGCAGCACCGGACTGATTCCCTCTGGAAACACCATATATTTT. It encodes CASSTGLIPSGNTIYF.

The chain recombines TRBV11-2 with TRBJ1-3, with 7 nucleotides matching TRBD1. CDR1 SGHAT and CDR2 FQNNGV come from the germline V gene. The J segment lost 0 bases and the V segment lost 4 bases, leaving 12 bases of the junction unmatched. This CDR3 comprises 18 residues. CDR3 residues: CASSWGDRVSGSGNTIYF. CDR3 sequence (DNA): TGTGCCAGCAGCTGGGGGGACAGAGTTTCCGGCTCTGGAAACACCATATATTTT.

This clonotype was counted only a few times. The V and J genes are TRBV12-3 or TRBV12-4 and TRBJ2-4; a weak D match, TRBD2 (6 bases). This CDR3 spans 14 amino acids. V shed 3 bases and J shed 6 bases, with 12 bases lying between them. The CDR3 nucleotides are TGTGCCAGCAGTTTTGGGACTCCGGGAAACATTCAGTACTTC. It yields the protein CASSFGTPGNIQYF.

This clonotype was counted ten times or more. The chain uses TRBV6-4 and TRBJ2-3; no clear D. The CDR3 extends over 16 amino acids. Trimming left V 0 bases short and J 2 bases short, with 12 bases between. The germline V gene encodes CDR1 MRHNA and CDR2 SNTAGT. CDR3: CASSDSGSAHTDTQYF. DNA of the CDR3: TGTGCCAGCAGTGACTCGGGCTCGGCACACACAGATACGCAGTATTTT.

A remark on this clonotype: Being one base from a much bigger clone, this may be a read error. The chain joins TRBV4-2 to TRBJ2-1; 7 nucleotides agree with TRBD1. This CDR3 has 14 amino acids. The germline V gene encodes CDR1 LGHNA and CDR2 YNFKEQ. This chain's CDR3 is CASSQGTGYNGQFF. The CDR3 nucleotides read TGTGCCAGCAGCCAAGGGACAGGTTACAATGGGCAGTTCTTC.